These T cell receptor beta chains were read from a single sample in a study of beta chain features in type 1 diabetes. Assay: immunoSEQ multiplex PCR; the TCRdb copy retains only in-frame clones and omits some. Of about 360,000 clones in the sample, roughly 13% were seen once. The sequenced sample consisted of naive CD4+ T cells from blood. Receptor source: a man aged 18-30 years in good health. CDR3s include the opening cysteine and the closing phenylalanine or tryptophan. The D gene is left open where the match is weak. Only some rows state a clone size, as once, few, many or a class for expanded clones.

TGTGCCAGCAGCCTGGGACAGGGCTTCCTCGGACCCAACGCTTTCTTT CASSLGQGFLGPNAFF TRBV14 TRBD1 TRBJ1-1 16 NA
TGCAGCGTTGAGTTCGGACAGGACTATGGCTACACCTTC CSVEFGQDYGYTF TRBV29-1 TRBD1 TRBJ1-2 13 NA
TGTGCCAGCGCACGGACAGGGGGACCTCGGGATGAGCAGTTCTTC CASARTGGPRDEQFF TRBV7-9 TRBD1 TRBJ2-1 15 NA
TGTGCCATCAGTGAGGCAGACACTAGCGGGAGAGAGACCCAGTACTTC CAISEADTSGRETQYF TRBV10-3 TRBD2 TRBJ2-5 16 few
TGTGCCAGCAGCTTGGGGGCAGGGGAGGGCTACAATGAGCAGTTCTTC CASSLGAGEGYNEQFF TRBV5-4 NA TRBJ2-1 16 NA
TGTGCCAGCAGCAGGGACTACTACAATGAGCAGTTCTTC CASSRDYYNEQFF TRBV6-5 TRBD2 TRBJ2-1 13 few
TGTGCCAGCTCACCCTTGGACAGGGAGGCTGGCTACACCTTC CASSPLDREAGYTF TRBV18 TRBD1 TRBJ1-2 14 few
TGTGCCAGCAGCTTGGAGAATTCCGGAGGGGCTGAAGCTTTCTTT CASSLENSGGAEAFF TRBV5-6 NA TRBJ1-1 15 NA
TGTGCCAGCAGTTTACGTGCAGGGGGCATTTTTTTGAACACCGGGGAGCTGTTTTTT CASSLRAGGIFLNTGELFF TRBV28 TRBD1 TRBJ2-2 19 NA
TGTGCCTGGGGATACAGCTACAATGAGCAGTTCTTC CAWGYSYNEQFF TRBV30 NA TRBJ2-1 12 few
TGCGCCAGCAGCCCTCCGGGACAGGGTTTCGCCACTGAAGCTTTCTTT CASSPPGQGFATEAFF TRBV5-1 TRBD1 TRBJ1-1 16 NA
TGTGCCAGCAGCTTATCCGCGCGGGGCACAGATACGCAGTATTTT CASSLSARGTDTQYF TRBV7-6 NA TRBJ2-3 15 NA
TGTGCCAGCAGCGTAGGAGGAGCCAGGGGACAGCCCCAGCATTTT CASSVGGARGQPQHF TRBV9 NA TRBJ1-5 15 NA
TGTGCCACCGCGCCCCGGGGTTGGACTGAAGCTTTCTTT CATAPRGWTEAFF TRBV7-9 NA TRBJ1-1 13 NA
TGTGCCAGCGCCTTGACGGGGAACGCTCGTAGCACCTTC CASALTGNARSTF TRBV27 NA TRBJ1-2 13 NA
TGTGCCAGCAGCTTCCCGGGGGATACGCAGTATTTT CASSFPGDTQYF TRBV7-2 NA TRBJ2-3 12 NA
TGTGCCAGCAGCTTAAATAGACCAGGGAAGATGTACACTGAAGCTTTCTTT CASSLNRPGKMYTEAFF TRBV7-8 NA TRBJ1-1 17 few
TGTGCCTGGAAAAGGGTCCTTTCGGGGGAGCAGTACTTC CAWKRVLSGEQYF TRBV30 NA TRBJ2-7 13 NA
TGTGCCAGCAGATTTCAGGGGTCGGGGAACACTGAAGCTTTCTTT CASRFQGSGNTEAFF TRBV28 NA TRBJ1-1 15 NA
TGTGCCACCTATAAAGGACAGGGCGACTACGAGCAGTACTTC CATYKGQGDYEQYF TRBV13 TRBD1 TRBJ2-7 14 NA
TGTGCCAGCTCACCACCGGAGCCTTACGAGCAGTACTTC CASSPPEPYEQYF TRBV18 NA TRBJ2-7 13 NA
TGTGCCACCAGCAGAGACAAAGCGGCTCCGGAGACCCAGTACTTC CATSRDKAAPETQYF TRBV15 NA TRBJ2-5 15 many
TGTGCCAGCACCTATACCGGTCGGGGGTTCGCTAACTATGGCTACACCTTC CASTYTGRGFANYGYTF TRBV5-4 NA TRBJ1-2 17 NA
TGTGCCAGCAGCCGGGGACAGTACAATCAGCCCCAGCATTTT CASSRGQYNQPQHF TRBV6-5 TRBD1 TRBJ1-5 14 NA
TGTGCCAGCAGCTTAGAACTAGCGGGAGACGGAGAGACCCAGTACTTC CASSLELAGDGETQYF TRBV7-2 TRBD2 TRBJ2-5 16 NA
TGTGCCAGTAGTACCCGAGGGGGGGAGACAGATACGCAGTATTTT CASSTRGGETDTQYF TRBV19 NA TRBJ2-3 15 NA
TGTGCCAGCAGATCAGGGGCCACCTACACTGAAGCTTTCTTT CASRSGATYTEAFF TRBV28 NA TRBJ1-1 14 NA
TGTGCCAGCTCACCAAAAACTCATTCCTCTGGAAACACCATATATTTT CASSPKTHSSGNTIYF TRBV18 NA TRBJ1-3 16 NA
TGTGCCAGCAGCCTAGGGGGTGGTCTCAGGGTCACCTACGAGCAGTACTTC CASSLGGGLRVTYEQYF TRBV7-2 NA TRBJ2-7 17 few
TGTGCCAGTAGTATAATCGGTGAAAACATTCAGTACTTC CASSIIGENIQYF TRBV19 NA TRBJ2-4 13 NA
TGTGCCAGCAGCCCACGGGCAGGGGGCGTGGAGACCCAGTACTTC CASSPRAGGVETQYF TRBV7-2 TRBD1 TRBJ2-5 15 NA
TGCAGTGCTATTCCCAGTGTGTCAGCTTTCTTT CSAIPSVSAFF TRBV20-1 NA TRBJ1-1 11 few
TGTGCCAGTAGCCCCTTCTACCGTGATGAGCAGTTCTTC CASSPFYRDEQFF TRBV19 NA TRBJ2-1 13 NA
TGTGCCAGCAGTGAACAGGGACAGGGGCCGAATGAGCAGTTCTTC CASSEQGQGPNEQFF TRBV6-1 TRBD1 TRBJ2-1 15 few
TGTGCCAGCCAATTACGAGTCGCCAATCAGCCCCAGCATTTT CASQLRVANQPQHF TRBV2 NA TRBJ1-5 14 few
TGCGCCAGCAGCCAAGAGGCCCGATACAATGAGCAGTTCTTC CASSQEARYNEQFF TRBV4-3 NA TRBJ2-1 14 NA
TGTGCCAGCAGTCGGGTCATGGGCACTGAAGCTTTCTTT CASSRVMGTEAFF TRBV6-4 NA TRBJ1-1 13 NA
TGTGCCAGCAGCGTAGCGGGAGGGCCCTCGAACATTCAGTACTTC CASSVAGGPSNIQYF TRBV27 TRBD2 TRBJ2-4 15 NA
TGTGCCAGCAGCCCCCAGGGGGAAGCTTTCTTT CASSPQGEAFF TRBV6-6 NA TRBJ1-1 11 once
TGTGCCAGCAGCCAGAAGGAGGTGGTGGGGGCGCGTGCTTTCTTT CASSQKEVVGARAFF TRBV9 NA TRBJ1-1 15 few
TGTGCCACTAACAGGGGTGAGGAAGAGACCCAGTACTTC CATNRGEEETQYF TRBV9 TRBD1 TRBJ2-5 13 NA
TGTGCCAGCAGCGTAGTCCCCCCAGGGTACTCAAATCAGCCCCAGCATTTT CASSVVPPGYSNQPQHF TRBV9 NA TRBJ1-5 17 NA
TGTGCCAGCTCACCACCGGCTACCGGGGAAGCCTACGAGCAGTACTTC CASSPPATGEAYEQYF TRBV18 NA TRBJ2-7 16 NA
TGTGCCAGCTCACCCGCTATGAACACTGAAGCTTTCTTT CASSPAMNTEAFF TRBV18 NA TRBJ1-1 13 NA
TGTGCCAGCAGCACGTCGACAGGGAATTCTTATACGCAGTATTTT CASSTSTGNSYTQYF TRBV9 TRBD1 TRBJ2-3 15 few
TGTGCCAGCAGTTCCGACAGGGGAAACTATGGCTACACCTTC CASSSDRGNYGYTF TRBV7-2 TRBD1 TRBJ1-2 14 NA
TGTGCCAGCAGCTTGGACAGGGGAGCCTACGAGCAGTACTTC CASSLDRGAYEQYF TRBV5-4 TRBD1 TRBJ2-7 14 NA
TGTGCCAGCAAACTCTCTTGGGGAGACGAGCAGTACTTC CASKLSWGDEQYF TRBV2 NA TRBJ2-7 13 few
TGTGCCTGGAGGGCGGCGAGGTACACCGGGGAGCTGTTTTTT CAWRAARYTGELFF TRBV30 NA TRBJ2-2 14 NA
TGTGCCAGCTCGCCTACAGGGGGATTGAGCAATCAGCCCCAGCATTTT CASSPTGGLSNQPQHF TRBV18 TRBD1 TRBJ1-5 16 few
TGTGCCAGCAGTGAAGACAGACAAGGTCAGCCCCAGCATTTT CASSEDRQGQPQHF TRBV6-5 NA TRBJ1-5 14 NA